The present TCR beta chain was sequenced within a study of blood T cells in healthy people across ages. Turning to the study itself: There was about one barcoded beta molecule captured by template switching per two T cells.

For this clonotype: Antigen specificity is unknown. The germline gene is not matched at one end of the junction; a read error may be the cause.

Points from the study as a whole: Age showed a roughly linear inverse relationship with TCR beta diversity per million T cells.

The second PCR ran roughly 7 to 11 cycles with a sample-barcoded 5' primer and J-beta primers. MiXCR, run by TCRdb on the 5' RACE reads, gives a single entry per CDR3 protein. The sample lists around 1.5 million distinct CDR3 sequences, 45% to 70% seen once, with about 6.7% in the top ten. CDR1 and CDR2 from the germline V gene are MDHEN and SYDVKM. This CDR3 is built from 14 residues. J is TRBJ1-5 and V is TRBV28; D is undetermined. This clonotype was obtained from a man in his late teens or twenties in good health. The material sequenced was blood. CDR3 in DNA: TGTGCCAGTAGTTTCTCTGCGGGTAATCAGCCCCAGCATTTT. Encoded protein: CASSFSAGNQPQHF.